The next 3 T cell receptor beta chains were all read from a single sample in a study of blood T cell repertoires in COVID-19. TCRdb keeps only in-frame clones here, not all; method: immunoSEQ multiplex PCR. The sample contains 400,000 or so clones, about 90% of which appear only once. Sequencing was done on a sample of peripheral blood. All receptors derive from a man aged 18 to 35 with COVID-19, enrolled during active disease.

This chain links TRBV29-1 with TRBJ2-6; 7 nucleotides align to TRBD1. The CDR3 runs 16 residues. Germline V lookup: CDR1 SQVTM, CDR2 ANQGSEA. Unmatched junction bases numbered 9, after V lost 7 bases and J lost 0 bases. The CDR3 here is CSARDSGSSGANVLTF. The DNA of the CDR3 is TGCAGCGCGAGGGACAGTGGGAGCTCTGGGGCCAACGTCCTGACTTTC.

V and J are TRBV24-1 and TRBJ2-4, with 8 bases lining up with TRBD1. The J segment lost 0 bases and the V segment lost 5 bases, leaving 2 bases of the junction unmatched. The CDR3 extends over 15 amino acids. Looked up from germline, CDR1 is KGHDR and CDR2 is SFDVKD. This CDR3 is CATSAGGEAKNIQYF. The DNA of the CDR3 is TGTGCCACCAGTGCAGGGGGCGAAGCCAAAAACATTCAGTACTTC.

This clone appeared once. This chain uses TRBV6-1 with TRBJ1-2; possible D gene TRBD1, 6 bases. This CDR3 is 17 amino acids long. V lost 4 bases to trimming and J lost 8 bases, with 26 bases between them. The germline gives CDR1 MNHNS, CDR2 SASEGT. This chain's CDR3 is CASSGQVDDLATWGYTF. CDR3 coding DNA: TGTGCCAGCAGTGGACAGGTAGATGACCTCGCCACGTGGGGCTACACCTTC.